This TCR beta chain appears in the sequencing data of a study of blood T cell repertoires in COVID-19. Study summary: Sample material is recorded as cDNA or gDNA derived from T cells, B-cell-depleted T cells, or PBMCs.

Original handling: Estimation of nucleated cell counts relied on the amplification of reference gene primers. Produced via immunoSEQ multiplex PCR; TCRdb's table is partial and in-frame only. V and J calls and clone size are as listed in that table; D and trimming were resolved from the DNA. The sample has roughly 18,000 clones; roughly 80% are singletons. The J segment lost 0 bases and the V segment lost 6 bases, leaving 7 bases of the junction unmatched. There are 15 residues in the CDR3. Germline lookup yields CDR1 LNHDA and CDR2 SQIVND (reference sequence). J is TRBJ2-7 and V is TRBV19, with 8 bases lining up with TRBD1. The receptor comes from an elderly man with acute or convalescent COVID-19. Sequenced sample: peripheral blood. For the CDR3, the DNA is TGTGCCAGTAGCACGGGACAGGTAAACTCCTACGAGCAGTACTTC. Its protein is CASSTGQVNSYEQYF. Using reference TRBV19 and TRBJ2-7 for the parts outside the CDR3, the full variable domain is DGGITQSPKYLFRKEGQNVTLSCEQNLNHDAMYWYRQDPGQGLRLIYYSQIVNDFQKGDIAEGYSVSREKKESFPLTVTSAQKNPTAFYLCASSTGQVNSYEQYFGPGTRLTVT.